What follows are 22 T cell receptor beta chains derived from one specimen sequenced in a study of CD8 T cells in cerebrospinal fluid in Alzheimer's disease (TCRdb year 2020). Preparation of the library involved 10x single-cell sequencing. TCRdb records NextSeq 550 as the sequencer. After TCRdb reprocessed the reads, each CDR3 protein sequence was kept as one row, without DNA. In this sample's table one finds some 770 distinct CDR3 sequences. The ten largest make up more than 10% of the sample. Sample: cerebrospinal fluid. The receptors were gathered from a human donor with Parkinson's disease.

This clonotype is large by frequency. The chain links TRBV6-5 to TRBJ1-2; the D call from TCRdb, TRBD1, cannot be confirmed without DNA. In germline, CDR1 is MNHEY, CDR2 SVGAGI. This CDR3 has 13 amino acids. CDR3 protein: CASSFQGVRGYTF.

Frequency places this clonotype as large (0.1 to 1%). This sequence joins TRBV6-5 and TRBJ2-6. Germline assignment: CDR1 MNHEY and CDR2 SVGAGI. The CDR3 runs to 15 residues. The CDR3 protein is CASSLTLGGANVLTF.

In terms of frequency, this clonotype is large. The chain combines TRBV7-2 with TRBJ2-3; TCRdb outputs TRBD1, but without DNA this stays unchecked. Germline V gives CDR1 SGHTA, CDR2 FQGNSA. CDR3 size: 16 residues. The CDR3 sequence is CASSLRGRGGTDTQYF.

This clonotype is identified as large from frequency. The CDR3 sequence: CASSLGAYQPQHF. The V call is TRBV7-6, the J call TRBJ1-5; there is no DNA to check the TCRdb D call of TRBD1. In germline, CDR1 is SGHVS, CDR2 FNYEAQ. The CDR3 consists of 13 residues.

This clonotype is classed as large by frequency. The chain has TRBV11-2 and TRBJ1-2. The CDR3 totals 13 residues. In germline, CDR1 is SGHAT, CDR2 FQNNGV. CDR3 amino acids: CASSLGGTYGYTF.

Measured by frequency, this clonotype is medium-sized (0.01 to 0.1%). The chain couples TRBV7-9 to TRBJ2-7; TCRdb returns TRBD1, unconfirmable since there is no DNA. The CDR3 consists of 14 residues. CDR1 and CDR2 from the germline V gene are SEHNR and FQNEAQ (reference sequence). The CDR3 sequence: CASSLERGAYEQYF. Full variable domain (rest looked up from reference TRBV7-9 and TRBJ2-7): DTGVSQNPRHKITKRGQNVTFRCDPISEHNRLYWYRQTLGQGPEFLTYFQNEAQLEKSRLLSDRFSAERPKGSFSTLEIQRTEQGDSAMYLCASSLERGAYEQYFGPGTRLTVT.

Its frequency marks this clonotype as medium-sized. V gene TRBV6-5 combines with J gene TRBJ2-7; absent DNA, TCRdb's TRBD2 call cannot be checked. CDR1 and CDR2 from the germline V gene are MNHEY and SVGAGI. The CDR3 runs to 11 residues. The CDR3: CASSAGYEQYF.

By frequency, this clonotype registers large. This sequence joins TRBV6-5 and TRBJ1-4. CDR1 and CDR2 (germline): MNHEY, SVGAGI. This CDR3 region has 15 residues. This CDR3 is CASSYSWDRIGKLFF.

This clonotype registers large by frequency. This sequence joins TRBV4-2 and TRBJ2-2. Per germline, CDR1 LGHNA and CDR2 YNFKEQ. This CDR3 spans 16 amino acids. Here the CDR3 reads CASSQDWATNTGELFF.

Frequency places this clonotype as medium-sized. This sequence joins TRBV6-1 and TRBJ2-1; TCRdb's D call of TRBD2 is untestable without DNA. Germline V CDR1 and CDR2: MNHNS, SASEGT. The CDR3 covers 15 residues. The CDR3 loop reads CASSAGTSGYNEQFF.

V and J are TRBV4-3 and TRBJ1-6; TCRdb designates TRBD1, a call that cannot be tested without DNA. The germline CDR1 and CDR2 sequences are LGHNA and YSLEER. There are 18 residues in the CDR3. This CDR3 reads CASSQGAGEFSYNSPLHF.

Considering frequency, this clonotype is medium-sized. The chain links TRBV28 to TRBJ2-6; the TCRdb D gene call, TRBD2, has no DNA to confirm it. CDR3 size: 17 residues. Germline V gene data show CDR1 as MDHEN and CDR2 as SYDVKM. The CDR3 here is CATYPGLGGSGANVLTF.

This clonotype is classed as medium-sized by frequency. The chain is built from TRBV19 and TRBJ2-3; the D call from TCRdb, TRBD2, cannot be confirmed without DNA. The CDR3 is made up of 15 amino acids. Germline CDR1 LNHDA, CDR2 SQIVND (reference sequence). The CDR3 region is CASSIYSGGTDTQYF.

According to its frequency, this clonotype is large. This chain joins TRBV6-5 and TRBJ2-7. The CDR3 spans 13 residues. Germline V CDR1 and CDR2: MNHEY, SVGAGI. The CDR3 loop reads CASSYGDSYEQYF.

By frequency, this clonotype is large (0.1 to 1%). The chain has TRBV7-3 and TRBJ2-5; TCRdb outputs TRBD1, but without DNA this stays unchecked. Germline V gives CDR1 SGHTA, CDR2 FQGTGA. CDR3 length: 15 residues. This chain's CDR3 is CASSLNSGEHETQYF.

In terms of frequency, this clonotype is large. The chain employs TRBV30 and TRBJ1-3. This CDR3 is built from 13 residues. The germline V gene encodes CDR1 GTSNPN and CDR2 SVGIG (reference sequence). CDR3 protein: CAWTLGRGNTIYF.

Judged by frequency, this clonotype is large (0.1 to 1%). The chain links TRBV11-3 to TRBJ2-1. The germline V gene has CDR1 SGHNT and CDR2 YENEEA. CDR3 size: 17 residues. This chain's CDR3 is CASSFQPMGGSYNEQFF.

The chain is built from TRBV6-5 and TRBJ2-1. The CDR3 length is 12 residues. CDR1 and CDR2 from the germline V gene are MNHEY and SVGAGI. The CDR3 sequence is CASSYGISEQFF.

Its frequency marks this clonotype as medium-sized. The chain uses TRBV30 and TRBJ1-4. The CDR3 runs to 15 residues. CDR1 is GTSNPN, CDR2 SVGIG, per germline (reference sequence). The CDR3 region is CAWSPGLATNEKLFF.

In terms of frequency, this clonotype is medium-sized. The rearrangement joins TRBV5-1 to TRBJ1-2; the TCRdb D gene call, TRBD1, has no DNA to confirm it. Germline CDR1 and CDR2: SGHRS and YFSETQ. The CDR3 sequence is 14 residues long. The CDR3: CASSPTQGENGYTF.

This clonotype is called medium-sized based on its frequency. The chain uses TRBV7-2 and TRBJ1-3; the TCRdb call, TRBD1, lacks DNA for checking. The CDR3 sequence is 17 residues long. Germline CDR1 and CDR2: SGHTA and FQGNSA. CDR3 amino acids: CASSMDRGQYSGNTIYF. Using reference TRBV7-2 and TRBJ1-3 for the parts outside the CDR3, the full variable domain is GAGVSQSPSNKVTEKGKDVELRCDPISGHTALYWYRQSLGQGLEFLIYFQGNSAPDKSGLPSDRFSAERTGGSVSTLTIQRTQQEDSAVYLCASSMDRGQYSGNTIYFGEGSWLTVV.

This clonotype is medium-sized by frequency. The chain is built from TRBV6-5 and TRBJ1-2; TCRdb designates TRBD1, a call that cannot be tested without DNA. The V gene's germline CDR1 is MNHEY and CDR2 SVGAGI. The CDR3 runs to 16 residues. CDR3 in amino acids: CASSYSRGGRKAGYTF.